This TCR beta chain was sequenced during a study of tumor-infiltrating lymphocytes in oesophageal squamous cell carcinoma. TCRdb ran MiXCR on the PCR reads and lists one entry per CDR3 protein. The profile shows roughly 16,000 distinct CDR3 sequences, 40% to 55% of them singletons. This clonotype turned up a few times. This clonotype was obtained from a female donor with esophageal squamous cell carcinoma. Sequencing was carried out using normal esophageal tissue next to the tumor.

The chain's CDR3 is CASSLAPGQANTEAFF. CDR3 DNA sequence: TGTGCCAGCAGCTTGGCCCCCGGACAGGCGAACACTGAAGCTTTCTTT. This chain joins TRBV5-4 and TRBJ1-1, with 7 bases lining up with TRBD1. CDR1 and CDR2 from the germline V gene are SGHNT and YYREEE (reference sequence). The CDR3 totals 16 residues. The V and J ends lost 0 bases and 1 base, in that order; junction bases with no gene match: 6.